The rows below give T cell receptor beta chains drawn from one sample of a study of T cell changes during pregnancy in multiple sclerosis. Sequencing was performed with immunoSEQ multiplex PCR; in TCRdb, only in-frame clones are kept and a portion is missing. The sample shows nearly 110,000 clones, 91% of them seen only once. The sequenced sample was peripheral blood, obtained before pregnancy. The origin of the receptors is a female donor with multiple sclerosis, enrolled in a pregnancy study. Both conserved end residues are part of each CDR3.

v_gene,CDR3aa
TRBV27,CASSLLRGSSTDTQYF
TRBV9,CASSLSDSSYNEQFF
TRBV28,CASTPGGAKGYEQYF
TRBV11-2,CASRRPGQITDTQYF
TRBV5-1,CASSFLAGGSQETQYF
TRBV5-4,CASSPGDRVTEAFF
TRBV4-2,CASSRGGIGELFF
TRBV7-2,CASSSSSYEQYF
TRBV4-3,CASSQTGTVYGYTF
TRBV6-1,CASSERGGELFF
TRBV18,CASSPPSTGGNTIYF
TRBV28,CASRGGLPPDTQYF
TRBV28,CASSSPGVRLETQYF
TRBV5-4,CASSYGLAGLAKNIQYF
TRBV10-3,CAINGRTSGSGTSSYNEQFF
TRBV6-6,CASSYSSGGETEAFF
TRBV12-5,CASGFNRVYEQYF
TRBV10-3,CAISVSTGGLAGGRGEQFF
TRBV7-2,CASSSRLTNEKLFF
TRBV30,CAWSPRGGQPQHF
TRBV9,CASSVEERHGRPQYF
TRBV5-3,CARSFKTILREQYF
TRBV4-1,CASSSSVRTPLNTEAFF
TRBV15,CATSRGGPPGSPLHF
TRBV20-1,CSVGLATEQFF
TRBV7-9,CASSFGLVGRETQYF
TRBV18,CASSSGDREGKTQYF
TRBV10-3,CAISVAGNEQFF
TRBV2,CASSEAPQSGTETQYF
TRBV7-8,CASSLGTGGAGRTEAFF
TRBV10-3,CAISESLLHTGELFF
TRBV7-8,CASSLLRTGGGNYGYTF
TRBV19,CASSTSGSSYNEQFF